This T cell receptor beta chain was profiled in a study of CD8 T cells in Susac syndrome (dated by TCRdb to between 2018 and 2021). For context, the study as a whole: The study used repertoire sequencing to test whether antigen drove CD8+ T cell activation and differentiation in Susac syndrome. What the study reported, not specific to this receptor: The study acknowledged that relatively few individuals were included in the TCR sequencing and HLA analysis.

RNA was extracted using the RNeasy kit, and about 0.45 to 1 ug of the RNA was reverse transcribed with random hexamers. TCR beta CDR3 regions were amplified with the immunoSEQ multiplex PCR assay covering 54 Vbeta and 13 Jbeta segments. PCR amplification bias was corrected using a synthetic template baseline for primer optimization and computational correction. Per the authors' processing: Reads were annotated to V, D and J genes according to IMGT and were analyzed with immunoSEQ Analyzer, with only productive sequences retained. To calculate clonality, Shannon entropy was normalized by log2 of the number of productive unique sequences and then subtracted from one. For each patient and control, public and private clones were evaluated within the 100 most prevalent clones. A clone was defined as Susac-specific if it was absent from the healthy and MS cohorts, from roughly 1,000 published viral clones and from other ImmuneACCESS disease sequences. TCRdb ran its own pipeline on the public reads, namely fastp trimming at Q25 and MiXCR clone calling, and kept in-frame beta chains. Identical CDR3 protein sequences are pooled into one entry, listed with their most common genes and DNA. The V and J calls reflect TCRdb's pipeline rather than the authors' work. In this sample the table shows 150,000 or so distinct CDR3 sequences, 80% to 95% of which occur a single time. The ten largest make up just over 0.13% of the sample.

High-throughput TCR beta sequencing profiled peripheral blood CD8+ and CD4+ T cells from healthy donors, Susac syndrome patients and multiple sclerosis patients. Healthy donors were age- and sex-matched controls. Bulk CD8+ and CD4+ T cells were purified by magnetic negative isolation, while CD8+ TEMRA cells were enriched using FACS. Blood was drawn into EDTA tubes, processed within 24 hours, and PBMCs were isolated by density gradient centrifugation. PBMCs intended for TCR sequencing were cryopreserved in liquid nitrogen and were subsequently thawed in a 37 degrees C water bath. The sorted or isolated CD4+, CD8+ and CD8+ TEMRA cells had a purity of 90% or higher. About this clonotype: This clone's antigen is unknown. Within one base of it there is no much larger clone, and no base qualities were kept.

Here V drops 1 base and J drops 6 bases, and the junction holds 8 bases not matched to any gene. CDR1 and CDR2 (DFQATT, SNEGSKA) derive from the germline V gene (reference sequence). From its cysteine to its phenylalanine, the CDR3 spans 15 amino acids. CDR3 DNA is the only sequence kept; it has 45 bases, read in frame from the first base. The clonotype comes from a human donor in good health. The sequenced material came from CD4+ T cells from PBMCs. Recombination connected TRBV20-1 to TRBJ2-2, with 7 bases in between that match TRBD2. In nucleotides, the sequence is TGCAGTGCTAGAGCCTTTGGACTAGTTTCCGGGGAGCTGTTTTTT. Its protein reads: CSARAFGLVSGELFF.